This TCR beta chain was obtained from a study of blood T cell repertoires in COVID-19. Study-level background: Italy, Spain and the United States were the sources of the convalescent and acute COVID-19 samples.

The repertoire was sequenced with immunoSEQ multiplex PCR; TCRdb's copy has only in-frame clones and lacks some. The sample has about 44,000 clones; 80% to 90% are singletons. This CDR3 region has 15 residues. Germline CDR1 and CDR2: LNHDA and SQIVND (reference sequence). Trimming cost V 4 bases and J 6 bases; bases outside gene matches: 8. The sequence came from a woman aged 40 to 55 with acute or convalescent COVID-19. The J gene is TRBJ1-5, the V gene TRBV19, with TRBD1 identical over 8 bases. The sample taken for sequencing was peripheral blood. The CDR3 bases are TGTGCCAGTAGTACCCGGACAGGGATTTTTCAGCCCCAGCATTTT. This gives the protein CASSTRTGIFQPQHF. The whole variable domain, remainder taken from reference TRBV19 and TRBJ1-5, is DGGITQSPKYLFRKEGQNVTLSCEQNLNHDAMYWYRQDPGQGLRLIYYSQIVNDFQKGDIAEGYSVSREKKESFPLTVTSAQKNPTAFYLCASSTRTGIFQPQHFGDGTRLSIL.